What follows is one TCR beta chain and its context. The data were obtained in a study of blood T cell repertoires in COVID-19. Study as a whole: Collection of acute and convalescent COVID-19 samples took place in the United States, Italy and Spain. The cDNA or gDNA used as material had been derived from T cells, B-cell-depleted T cells, or PBMCs.

CDR1 is SGHDN, CDR2 FVKESK, per germline. The CDR3 is 14 amino acids. V was shortened by 2 bases and J by 2 bases, with 9 bases between the two germline ends. Original processing notes: Estimated nucleated cell counts came from reference gene primer amplification. Here immunoSEQ multiplex PCR was the method, and the copy in TCRdb shows in-frame clones only, minus some. That table is the source of V, J and clone size, and D and trimming were worked out from the DNA. The sample has approximately 270,000 clones, 85% to 90% seen once. Sequencing input: peripheral blood. J is TRBJ2-5 and V is TRBV14; possible D gene TRBD2, 5 bases. The source is a man aged 80 or over with acute or convalescent COVID-19. This CDR3 is CASSQSLGQETQYF. CDR3 nucleotides: TGTGCCAGCAGCCAATCACTAGGTCAAGAGACCCAGTACTTC.